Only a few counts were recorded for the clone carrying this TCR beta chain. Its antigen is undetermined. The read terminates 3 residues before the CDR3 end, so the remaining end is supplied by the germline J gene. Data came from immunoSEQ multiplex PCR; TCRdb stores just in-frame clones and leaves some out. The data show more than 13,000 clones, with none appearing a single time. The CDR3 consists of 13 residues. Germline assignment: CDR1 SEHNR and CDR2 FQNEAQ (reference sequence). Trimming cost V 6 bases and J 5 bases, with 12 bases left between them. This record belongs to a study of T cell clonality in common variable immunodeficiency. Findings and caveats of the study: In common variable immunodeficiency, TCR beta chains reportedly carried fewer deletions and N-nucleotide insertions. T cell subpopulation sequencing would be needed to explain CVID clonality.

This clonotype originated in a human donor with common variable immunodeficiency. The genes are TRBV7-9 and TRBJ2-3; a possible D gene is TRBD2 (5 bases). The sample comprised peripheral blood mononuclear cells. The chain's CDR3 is CASRALGGDTQYF. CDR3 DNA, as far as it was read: TGTGCCAGCAGAGCACTAGGCGGAGATACG.